This entry describes one TCR beta chain. Its antigen target is currently unknown. No per-base quality is available; no much larger clone lies one base away. The library was prepared using the immunoSEQ multiplex PCR assay. TCRdb's version of the immuneACCESS table is confined to in-frame rearrangements and falls short of the full clone set. An unresolved V gene accounts for under half of the shortfall where checked; the remainder is of unknown origin. The sample table contains around 33,000 clones; only one count was recorded for around 90% of them. The ten most abundant clones make up 3.5% of the sample. The data originate from a study of T cell changes during pregnancy in multiple sclerosis (dated by TCRdb to between 2018 and 2021). Regarding the research as a whole: Changes in the T cell repertoire over the course of pregnancy were examined in this study in women with multiple sclerosis.

The CDR3 holds 15 amino acids from the cysteine to the phenylalanine. This entry keeps only the CDR3 DNA: 45 bases, framed from base 1. The germline V gene (reference sequence) supplies CDR1 SEHNR and CDR2 FQNEAQ. Cut back by 5 bases and 4 bases, the V and J ends lie 17 bases apart. The sequence derives from a female donor with multiple sclerosis, enrolled in a pregnancy study. Recombination linked TRBV7-9 to TRBJ1-2; the D gene remains uncertain. This specimen consisted of CD8+ T cells from peripheral blood mononuclear cells, obtained in the third trimester of pregnancy. The CDR3 corresponds to CASSRGISAGYGYTF. The DNA is TGTGCCAGCAGCAGAGGGATCTCGGCGGGCTATGGCTACACCTTC.